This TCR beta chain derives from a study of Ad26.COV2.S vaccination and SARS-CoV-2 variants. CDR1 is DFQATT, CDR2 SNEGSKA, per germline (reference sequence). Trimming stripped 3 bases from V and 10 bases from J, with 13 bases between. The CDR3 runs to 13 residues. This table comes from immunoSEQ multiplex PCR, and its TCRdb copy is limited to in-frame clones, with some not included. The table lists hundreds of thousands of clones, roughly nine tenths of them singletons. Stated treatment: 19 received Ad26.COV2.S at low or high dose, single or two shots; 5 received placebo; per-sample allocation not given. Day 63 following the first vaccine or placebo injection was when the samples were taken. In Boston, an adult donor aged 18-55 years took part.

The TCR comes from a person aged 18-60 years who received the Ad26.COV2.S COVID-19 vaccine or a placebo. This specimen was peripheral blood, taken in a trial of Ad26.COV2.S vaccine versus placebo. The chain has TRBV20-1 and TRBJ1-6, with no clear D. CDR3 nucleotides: TGCAGTGCTAGTAGGAGGGAGGACTCACCCCTCCACTTT. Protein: CSASRREDSPLHF.